The sample holds a few counts of the clone carrying this TCR beta chain. With 1 base removed from V and 0 bases from J, the gap between germline ends came to 14 bases. Germline CDR1 SGHDN, CDR2 FVKESK. The CDR3 contains 17 residues. Preparation of the TCRbeta library involved a method that used unique molecular identifiers. TCRdb reanalysed the PCR reads using MiXCR and keeps one entry per CDR3 protein. The sample lists about 500,000 distinct CDR3 sequences, approximately 32% seen once, with 2% to 3% in the top ten. This specimen belongs to a study of T-cell reconstitution after alpha-beta-depleted transplantation in children.

The sequence was collected from a human donor who donated a stem cell graft to a child with aplastic anemia. Material: PBMCs from the stem cell graft donor, obtained from the stem cell graft. The V and J genes are TRBV14 and TRBJ2-3; perhaps TRBD1 as D (6 bases). The CDR3 is CASSQVGTTFSTDTQYF. In DNA, the CDR3 is TGTGCCAGCAGCCAAGTGGGGACAACTTTCAGCACAGATACGCAGTATTTT. Full variable domain (outside the CDR3, taken from reference TRBV14 and TRBJ2-3): EAGVTQFPSHSVIEKGQTVTLRCDPISGHDNLYWYRRVMGKEIKFLLHFVKESKQDESGMPNNRFLAERTGGTYSTLKVQPAELEDSGVYFCASSQVGTTFSTDTQYFGPGTRLTVL.